These T cell receptor beta chains were read from a single sample in a study of blood T cells in healthy people across ages. MiXCR was run by TCRdb on the 5' RACE reads, yielding one entry per CDR3 protein. The sample lists 540,000 or so distinct CDR3 sequences; 27% were seen once. The specimen was blood. All receptors derive from a woman aged 70-85 years in good health. Each CDR3 is given with its conserved first and last residue. The size field is filled for only some rows; it gives once, few, many or a size class.

TRBV7-2	NA	TRBJ1-1	CASSLQSMNTEAFF
TRBV20-1	few	TRBJ2-3	CSVKRSTDTQYF
TRBV4-3	many	TRBJ1-4	CASSQVVRNEKLFF
TRBV7-9	many	TRBJ1-2	CASSSLDRGPGYTF
TRBV4-1	NA	TRBJ2-4	CASSQVYTMNIQYF
TRBV9	few	NA	CASSRAGAPSQFF
TRBV14	few	TRBJ2-1	CASSHSGGYYNEQFF
TRBV3-1	few	NA	CASSQRVQGLGNEQFF
TRBV7-9	NA	TRBJ2-2	CASSVGNGELFF
TRBV7-3	NA	TRBJ2-2	CASSPLAGGPNTGELFF
TRBV7-9	NA	TRBJ1-4	CATTGVREKLFF
TRBV12-3/TRBV12-4	few	TRBJ2-7	CASSLGTGVYEQYF
TRBV6-1	NA	TRBJ1-5	CASSDRQQHQPQHF
TRBV7-2	NA	TRBJ2-2	CASSDSLSTGELFF
TRBV6-5	NA	TRBJ1-1	CASRPTGELGAFF